The clone carrying this T cell receptor (beta chain) was seen more than once but under ten times. Its antigen remains unidentified. This entry comes from a study of blood T cells in healthy people across ages. Study findings and constraints: The fall in TCR beta diversity per million T cells was roughly linear with age.

A second PCR, run for about 6 to 12 cycles, used a sample-barcoded 5' primer plus a J-beta primer mix. One entry per CDR3 protein results from TCRdb running MiXCR on the 5' RACE reads. The table shows about 1.4 million distinct CDR3 sequences, with 59% occurring only once. No fewer than 5 micrograms of total RNA were isolated from every sample. Material for sequencing was blood. The TCR originated in a man younger than 35 in good health.

The CDR3 DNA reads TGTGCCAGCAGTGAATTTTGGTACGAGCAGTACTTC. It is translated as CASSEFWYEQYF. V and J are TRBV25-1 and TRBJ2-5; D not resolved. TRBJ2-7 explains the end of the DNA better; the J call may be wrong. CDR1 is MGHDK, CDR2 SYGVNS, per germline. The CDR3 sequence is 12 residues long.